Listed below are T cell receptor beta chains from one sample, sequenced in a study of CD8 T cells in ankylosing spondylitis. TCRdb re-called the 5' RACE reads through MiXCR, storing one row per CDR3 protein. The table records fewer than 750,000 distinct CDR3 sequences, around 19% of them present only once. Input material: blood, either unsorted or a sorted T cell fraction (not recorded which). Source of these receptors: a male donor with ankylosing spondylitis. Both conserved end residues are trimmed from each CDR3.

TRBV20-1	TRBJ2-7	SARSTGTSGGRGHEQY
TRBV10-3	TRBJ1-1	AISEEASMGTEAF
TRBV11-1	TRBJ2-1	ASSLAGQSYNEQF
TRBV12-3/TRBV12-4	TRBJ2-1	ASSHRDPNYNEQF
TRBV29-1	TRBJ1-1	SVWIGPEAF
TRBV5-1	TRBJ1-4	ASSLGIQGNEKLF
TRBV3-1	TRBJ2-7	ASSQDGPSAQVLEQY
TRBV20-1	TRBJ2-3	SARESSGGRTDTQY
TRBV7-2	TRBJ2-2	ASSLAGLAVGELF
TRBV29-1	TRBJ2-2	SVGSTTGELF
TRBV7-9	TRBJ2-2	ASRIGRNTGELF
TRBV4-1	TRBJ1-2	ASSPTRGGAQRGYT
TRBV29-1	TRBJ2-5	SVEGQGFQETQY
TRBV12-3/TRBV12-4	TRBJ2-5	ASSLGETTETQY
TRBV2	TRBJ2-2	ASTPQGAGELF
TRBV20-1	TRBJ1-5	SAPDTLRGFGNQPQH
TRBV20-1	TRBJ2-7	SARLTGRNSYEQY
TRBV12-3/TRBV12-4	TRBJ2-1	ASSHGGMGDEQF
TRBV10-3	TRBJ2-7	AISEMSSALYEQY
TRBV29-1	TRBJ2-5	SVARGLAPVETQY
TRBV7-9	TRBJ1-1	ASSPWTDLNTEAF
TRBV2	TRBJ1-3	ASSEDSFSGNTIY
TRBV5-1	TRBJ2-7	ASSLADGYEQY
TRBV12-3/TRBV12-4	TRBJ2-7	ASSDSGNYEQY
TRBV12-3/TRBV12-4	TRBJ2-2	TLSWTRDRVGTGELF
TRBV4-1	TRBJ1-5	ASSQDRPDHSNQPQH
TRBV30	TRBJ2-1	AWGRNSYNEQF
TRBV12-3/TRBV12-4	TRBJ1-1	ASSPTHANTEAF
TRBV3-1	TRBJ1-3	ASSQWGAGNTIY
TRBV2	TRBJ2-3	ASQREGPLSTDTQY
TRBV7-9	TRBJ2-1	ASSLIGDEQF
TRBV30	TRBJ1-1	AWRGTLEAF
TRBV19	TRBJ2-2	ASSMGLRNTGELF